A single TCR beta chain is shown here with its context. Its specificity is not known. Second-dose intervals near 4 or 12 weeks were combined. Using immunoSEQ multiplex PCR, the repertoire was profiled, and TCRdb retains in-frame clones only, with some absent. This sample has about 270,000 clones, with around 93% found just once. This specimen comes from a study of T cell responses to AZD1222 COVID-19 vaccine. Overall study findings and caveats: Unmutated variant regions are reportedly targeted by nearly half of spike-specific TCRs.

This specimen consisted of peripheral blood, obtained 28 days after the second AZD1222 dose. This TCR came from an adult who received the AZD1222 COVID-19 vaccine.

The CDR3 sequence is CASSSNPGASTNIQYF. The CDR3 DNA sequence: TGCGCCAGCAGTTCTAACCCCGGGGCTAGCACTAACATTCAGTACTTC. J is TRBJ2-4 and V is TRBV5-1, with D tentatively TRBD1 or TRBD2 (5 bases each). This CDR3 spans 16 amino acids. From germline, CDR1 is SGHRS and CDR2 YFSETQ. The ends were cut back, 5 bases at V and 7 bases at J, with 22 bases in the middle. The full variable domain, with the rest looked up from reference TRBV5-1 and TRBJ2-4, is KAGVTQTPRYLIKTRGQQVTLSCSPISGHRSVSWYQQTPGQGLQFLFEYFSETQRNKGNFPGRFSGRQFSNSRSEMNVSTLELGDSALYLCASSSNPGASTNIQYFGAGTRLSVL.